Shown below are 21 T cell receptor beta chains from a single sample sequenced in a study of T cell responses to AZD1222 COVID-19 vaccine. The table came from immunoSEQ multiplex PCR; TCRdb's copy has only in-frame clones and leaves some out. The repertoire holds about 170,000 clones, with 90% as singletons. This material consisted of peripheral blood, taken on day 0 of AZD1222 vaccination. All receptors come from an adult in good health.

The chain carries TRBV5-6 and TRBJ2-1; 8 nucleotides align to TRBD2. Germline CDR1 reads SGHDT; CDR2 reads YYEEEE. The CDR3 totals 16 residues. Trimming took 6 bases from V and 2 from J; bases not matched to a gene: 10. In DNA, the CDR3 is TGTGCCAGCATCCTGGAACCAGCGGGGGCCTACAATGAGCAGTTCTTC. Translating it yields CASILEPAGAYNEQFF.

V is TRBV6-2 or TRBV6-3 and J is TRBJ1-1; D is unresolved. From germline, CDR1 is MNHEY and CDR2 SVGEGT. Deletions cut 4 bases from V and 2 bases from J, with 11 bases between. CDR3 length: 14 residues. As DNA, the CDR3 is TGTGCCAGCAGTTTAGGGTACTCTAACACTGAAGCTTTCTTT. Encoded protein: CASSLGYSNTEAFF.

The chain couples TRBV19 to TRBJ1-5, with D possibly matching TRBD1 (5 bases). Germline CDR1 LNHDA, CDR2 SQIVND (reference sequence). V lost 10 bases to trimming and J lost 1 base, with 14 bases between them. There are 14 residues in the CDR3. CDR3 amino acids: CATTVGGSNQPQHF. The CDR3 nucleotides read TGTGCCACTACTGTCGGGGGAAGCAATCAGCCCCAGCATTTT.

This clone was seen a single time. This sequence joins TRBV12-5 and TRBJ1-2; D may be TRBD1 (5 bases). Looked up from germline, CDR1 is LGHNT and CDR2 is FRNRAP. Between the trimmed V and J ends, which lost 2 bases and 4 bases, there was a span of 14 bases. The CDR3 runs 15 residues. The CDR3 loop is CASGLSPGGFYGYTF. Written as DNA, the CDR3 is TGTGCTAGTGGTTTGTCCCCGGGGGGTTTCTATGGCTACACCTTC.

The gene calls are TRBV3-1 (or the pseudogene TRBV3-2) and TRBJ2-2; no clear D. The CDR3 runs 12 residues. V was trimmed by 4 bases and J by 3 bases, leaving 3 bases between them. The germline V gene encodes CDR1 LGHDT and CDR2 YNNKEL (reference sequence). The CDR3 bases are TGTGCCAGCAGCCGAGACACCGGGGAGCTGTTTTTT. It specifies CASSRDTGELFF.

This clone was observed a single time. The chain joins TRBV4-1 to TRBJ1-4, with 9 positions matching TRBD1. CDR3 size: 19 residues. Germline V CDR1 and CDR2: MGHRA, YSYEKL. V trimming: 1 base; J trimming: 4 bases; junction bases outside the gene matches: 13. This chain's CDR3 is CASSQAGTGTGTINEKLFF. Here the CDR3 DNA reads TGCGCCAGCAGCCAAGCGGGGACCGGGACAGGGACCATTAATGAAAAACTGTTTTTT.

This chain links TRBV9 with TRBJ1-2; TRBD1 might be the D (5 bases). Germline V gene data show CDR1 as SGDLS and CDR2 as YYNGEE. This CDR3 region has 14 residues. The V gene lost 3 bases and the J gene lost 2 bases, with 11 bases spanning the gap. The CDR3 region is CASSGGLINYGYTF. CDR3 coding DNA: TGTGCCAGCAGCGGGGGCCTTATAAACTATGGCTACACCTTC.

The chain links TRBV6-1 to TRBJ1-1, with 7 bases matching TRBD1. The CDR3 is 15 residues long. V lost 2 bases and J lost 1; bases outside the gene matches: 4. Germline V gene data show CDR1 as MNHNS and CDR2 as SASEGT. The CDR3 protein is CASSESAGGNTEAFF. The CDR3 bases are TGTGCCAGCAGTGAATCGGCAGGGGGGAACACTGAAGCTTTCTTT.

The chain uses TRBV15 and TRBJ1-3; D perhaps matches TRBD1 (6 bases). The germline V and J ends were trimmed by 4 bases and 6 bases, with 16 bases remaining between them. Germline CDR1 is LNHNV and CDR2 is YYDKDF (reference sequence). This CDR3 is 15 amino acids long. The CDR3 region is CATSNPGHLENTIYF. The CDR3 coding sequence is TGTGCCACCAGCAATCCGGGACATCTAGAAAACACCATATATTTT.

In its sample, this clone was seen once. The chain couples TRBV5-1 to TRBJ2-2, with TRBD1 as a possible D gene (5 bases). The CDR3 runs 15 residues. The V gene lost 1 base and the J gene lost 5 bases, with 12 bases spanning the gap. Germline V lookup: CDR1 SGHRS, CDR2 YFSETQ. The CDR3 sequence: CASSLLGEGTGELFF. CDR3 nucleotides: TGCGCCAGCAGCTTGCTAGGGGAAGGGACCGGGGAGCTGTTTTTT.

This chain joins TRBV6-4 and TRBJ1-1, with D possibly matching TRBD1 (6 bases). The CDR3 has 13 amino acids. Germline V gene data show CDR1 as MRHNA and CDR2 as SNTAGT. V lost 5 bases to trimming and J lost 2 bases, with 9 bases between them. CDR3 amino acids: CASSSDSNTEAFF. The CDR3 DNA reads TGTGCCAGCAGTTCGGACAGCAACACTGAAGCTTTCTTT.

The chain carries TRBV18 and TRBJ2-7; D is unclear. Germline V gene lookup returns CDR1 KGHSH and CDR2 LQKENI. The CDR3 length is 11 residues. Trimming stripped 2 bases from V and 3 bases from J, with 2 bases between. CDR3 bases: TGTGCCAGCTCACCAGACTACGAGCAGTACTTC. This gives the protein CASSPDYEQYF.

V usage is TRBV7-8 and J usage is TRBJ1-2; unclear D gene. Between the trimmed V and J ends, which lost 4 bases and 1 base, there was a span of 7 bases. The germline gives CDR1 SGHVS, CDR2 FQNEAQ. CDR3 length: 13 amino acids. The CDR3 loop reads CASSSRVNYGYTF. In nucleotides, the CDR3 is TGTGCCAGCAGCTCTAGGGTTAACTATGGCTACACCTTC.

The rearrangement uses TRBV5-1 and TRBJ2-4; TRBD1 or TRBD2 may be the D gene (5 bases each). Trimming pared 4 bases from V and 0 bases from J, leaving 14 bases between. Germline V gene data show CDR1 as SGHRS and CDR2 as YFSETQ. The CDR3 loop spans 16 amino acids. The CDR3 is CASSGDRGEAKNIQYF. The DNA of the CDR3 is TGCGCCAGCAGCGGTGACAGAGGGGAAGCCAAAAACATTCAGTACTTC.

This clone was observed once. V and J are TRBV5-1 and TRBJ1-2; D uncertain. Germline lookup yields CDR1 SGHRS and CDR2 YFSETQ. Trimming shortened V by 0 bases and J by 4 bases, and 4 bases separated the two germline ends. This CDR3 is built from 12 residues. The CDR3 nucleotides are TGCGCCAGCAGCTTGGAAGCCTATGGCTACACCTTC. Amino acid sequence: CASSLEAYGYTF.

The chain has TRBV11-3 and TRBJ1-1; 8 bases are shared with TRBD1. CDR3 length: 15 amino acids. After removal of 6 bases from V and 1 base from J, the junction contained 7 bases not matched to a gene. Germline-derived CDR1 and CDR2 are SGHNT and YENEEA. The CDR3 here is CASRPRQGRNTEAFF. The CDR3 nucleotides read TGTGCCAGCAGGCCGCGACAGGGGCGGAACACTGAAGCTTTCTTT.

The chain couples TRBV29-1 to TRBJ2-1; D may be TRBD2 (5 bases). There are 13 residues in the CDR3. The germline V and J ends were trimmed by 4 bases and 5 bases, with 12 bases remaining between them. Germline V CDR1 and CDR2: SQVTM, ANQGSEA. The CDR3 loop is CSVGHGGDNEQFF. The CDR3 nucleotides are TGCAGCGTTGGACATGGAGGAGACAATGAGCAGTTCTTC.

The rearrangement links TRBV15 to TRBJ2-4; D is perhaps TRBD2 (6 bases). V lost 6 bases to trimming and J lost 2 bases, with 11 bases between them. This CDR3 comprises 14 residues. Germline V CDR1 and CDR2: LNHNV, YYDKDF (reference sequence). CDR3 sequence (DNA): TGTGCCACCAGGGGGGGTGGGTCCAAAAACATTCAGTACTTC. Protein sequence: CATRGGGSKNIQYF. Filled out from reference TRBV15 and TRBJ2-4, the complete variable domain reads DAMVIQNPRYQVTQFGKPVTLSCSQTLNHNVMYWYQQKSSQAPKLLFHYYDKDFNNEADTPDNFQSRRPNTSFCFLDIRSPGLGDTAMYLCATRGGGSKNIQYFGAGTRLSVL.

V and J are TRBV5-8 and TRBJ1-5; no reliable D call. The V end was cut by 2 bases, the J end by 3 bases, with 12 bases between. The CDR3 is 15 residues long. Germline CDR1 SGHTS, CDR2 YDEGEE. The CDR3 is CASSLMGGINQPQHF. CDR3 nucleotide sequence: TGTGCCAGCAGCTTAATGGGAGGGATCAATCAGCCCCAGCATTTT.

V gene TRBV19 combines with J gene TRBJ2-1; perhaps TRBD1 as D (5 bases). Germline V gene sequence: CDR1 LNHDA, CDR2 SQIVND (reference sequence). The V and J ends lost 5 bases and 2 bases respectively, with 10 bases between them. This CDR3 contains 14 residues. The CDR3 region is CASSSGWPYNEQFF. CDR3 coding DNA: TGTGCCAGTAGTTCAGGGTGGCCCTACAATGAGCAGTTCTTC.

V and J are TRBV7-9 and TRBJ1-1, with D unresolved. V was shortened by 5 bases and J by 11 bases, with 18 bases between the two germline ends. CDR1 is SEHNR, CDR2 FQNEAQ, per germline (reference sequence). The CDR3 consists of 13 residues. In DNA form, the CDR3 reads TGTGCCAGCAGCCCCGATGAGGTTCGAATGGCTTTCTTT. Its translation is CASSPDEVRMAFF.